The clone carrying this TCR beta chain was seen more than once but under ten times. Its target is not known. This record comes from a study of CD8 T cells in ankylosing spondylitis. Study-wide findings and caveats: A TCR beta motif of several highly homologous variants seemed to mark ankylosing spondylitis blood.

TCRdb fed the 5' RACE reads into MiXCR, producing one record per CDR3 protein. Of under 950,000 distinct CDR3 sequences in the sample, under 20% were seen once. J was trimmed by 4 bases and V by 11 bases; bases with no gene match: 11. The CDR3 loop spans 15 amino acids. The sequence derives from a male donor with ankylosing spondylitis. Sequencing used blood, either unsorted or a sorted T cell fraction (not recorded which). The chain links TRBV12-3 or TRBV12-4 to TRBJ1-5; TRBD1 matches 10 bases. CDR3 DNA: TGTGCCTCTCGTCCGGGACAGGGGCAAAATCAGCCCCAGCATTTT. Translation: CASRPGQGQNQPQHF.